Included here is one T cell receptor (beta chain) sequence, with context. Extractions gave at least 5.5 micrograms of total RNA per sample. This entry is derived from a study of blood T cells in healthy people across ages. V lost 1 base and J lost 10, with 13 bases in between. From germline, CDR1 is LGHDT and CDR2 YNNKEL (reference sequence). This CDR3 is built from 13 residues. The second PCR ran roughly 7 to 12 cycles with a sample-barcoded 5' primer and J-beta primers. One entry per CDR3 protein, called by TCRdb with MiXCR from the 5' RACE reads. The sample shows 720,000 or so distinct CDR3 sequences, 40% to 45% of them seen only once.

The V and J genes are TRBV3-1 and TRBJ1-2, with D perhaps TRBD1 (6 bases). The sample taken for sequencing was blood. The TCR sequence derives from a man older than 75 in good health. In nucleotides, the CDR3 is TGTGCCAGCAGCCAAGCCAGGGGCTGGGACTACACCTTC. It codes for CASSQARGWDYTF.